The 21 T cell receptor beta chains below were found in one sample sequenced in a study of T cell clonality in common variable immunodeficiency. This table comes from immunoSEQ multiplex PCR, and its TCRdb copy is limited to in-frame clones, with some not included. The data list 50,000 to 60,000 clones, none observed once; about 2% falls to the top ten. The sample comprised peripheral blood mononuclear cells. The receptors here all came from a person aged 18 to 70 in good health.

As for this clone: The read halts 3 residues ahead of the CDR3 end, with the missing end drawn from the germline J gene. The chain recombines TRBV30 with TRBJ1-2, with D perhaps matching TRBD1 (6 bases). Germline V gene lookup returns CDR1 GTSNPN and CDR2 SVGIG (reference sequence). The CDR3 spans 14 residues. The chain's CDR3 is CAWSGGTGTYDYTF. CDR3 bases read: TGTGCCTGGAGTGGCGGCACAGGGACCTACGAC.

About this clone itself: With a much larger clone just one base away, this may be a read error. The read halts 3 residues ahead of the CDR3 end, with the missing end drawn from the germline J gene. The J gene is TRBJ2-3, the V gene TRBV19, with D unresolved. The CDR3 spans 16 residues. Germline CDR1 reads LNHDA; CDR2 reads SQIVND (reference sequence). CDR3 amino acids: CASSIKAAYSNQPQYF. The covered CDR3 bases are TGTGCCAGTAGTATTAAGGCGGCCTATAGCAATCAGCCG.

Notes on this clone: The CDR3 end is not reached by the read, which stops 3 residues before it; the germline J gene fills it in. This chain joins TRBV5-8 and TRBJ2-7; D remains unclear. Germline CDR1 and CDR2: SGHTS and YDEGEE. The V gene lost 6 bases and the J gene lost 2 bases, with 12 bases spanning the gap. This CDR3 comprises 13 residues. CDR3 region: CASNPPVTYEQYF. The CDR3 DNA, read in part, is TGTGCCAGCAACCCCCCGGTGACCTACGAG.

This clone was seen at least ten times. The read ends 3 residues before the CDR3 terminus; that terminus is restored from the germline J gene. V gene TRBV20-1 combines with J gene TRBJ2-3; TRBD2 might be the D (6 bases). Germline loops: CDR1 DFQATT, CDR2 SNEGSKA (reference sequence). This CDR3 spans 14 amino acids. The part of the CDR3 DNA that was read is TGCAGTGCTAGAGATCTGGGGGGAAATCAGCCG. Translation: CSARDLGGNQP. Given in full, the CDR3 is CSARDLGGNQPQYF.

The table lists this clone with many counts. With the read ending 3 residues before the CDR3 end, the germline J gene is used to fill in that end. The chain is built from TRBV5-1 and TRBJ2-3, with a tentative D call TRBD1 (6 bases). Trimming pared 4 bases from V and 5 bases from J, leaving 14 bases between. The CDR3 has 14 amino acids. Per germline, CDR1 SGHRS and CDR2 YFSETQ. The sequenced part of the CDR3 DNA is TGCGCCAGCAGCCTCAGGGGAATGGGAGATACG. Amino acid sequence: CASSLRGMGDT. The CDR3 in full is CASSLRGMGDTQYF.

The table lists this clone with many counts. The read halts 3 residues ahead of the CDR3 end, with the missing end drawn from the germline J gene. The chain carries TRBV4-1 and TRBJ1-4; TRBD1 matches 7 bases. Germline loops: CDR1 MGHRA, CDR2 YSYEKL. Trimming took 9 bases from V and 7 from J; bases not matched to a gene: 8. This CDR3 has 13 residues. The CDR3 region is CASNRQGGEKLFF. The sequenced CDR3 bases are TGCGCCAGTAACCGACAGGGCGGTGAAAAA.

This clone showed up many times. The read terminates 3 residues before the CDR3 end, so the remaining end is supplied by the germline J gene. This rearrangement joins TRBV7-9 to TRBJ1-3; 11 bases match TRBD1. From germline, CDR1 is SEHNR and CDR2 FQNEAQ (reference sequence). J lost 6 bases, V lost 5 bases, and 3 bases had no gene match. This CDR3 is built from 14 residues. The CDR3 is CASSPDRGLNTIYF. CDR3 bases read: TGTGCCAGCAGCCCGGACAGGGGGCTAAACACC.

This clone was detected ten times or more. The CDR3 bases that were read are TGTGCCAGCAGCCATGGAGGGGGACAGGGTAGCACTGAA. Translation gives CASSHGGGQGSTE. The complete CDR3 sequence is CASSHGGGQGSTEAFF. The chain has TRBV4-2 and TRBJ1-1; 9 bases fit TRBD1. The CDR3 end falls 3 residues outside the read, so it is completed with the germline J gene. The CDR3 loop spans 16 amino acids. V lost 3 bases and J lost 4; bases outside the gene matches: 9. Germline V CDR1 and CDR2: LGHNA, YNFKEQ.

The CDR3 loop reads CASSLSGQGTFGQYF. The DNA read from the CDR3 is TGTGCCAGCAGCTTATCCGGACAGGGGACCTTTGGT. V is TRBV7-9 and J is TRBJ2-4, with 9 positions matching TRBD1. The read gets to within 3 residues of the CDR3 end, and the germline J gene fills in the rest. The CDR3 runs to 15 residues. The germline CDR1 and CDR2 sequences are SEHNR and FQNEAQ (reference sequence).

This clone was detected ten times or more. Read data end 3 residues before the CDR3 end; the end is taken from the germline J gene. This chain connects TRBV20-1 to TRBJ1-1; D unresolved. Germline CDR1 and CDR2: DFQATT and SNEGSKA (reference sequence). The length of the CDR3 is 11 residues. This chain's CDR3 is CSARGPGQAFF. The CDR3 bases that were read are TGCAGTGCTAGAGGTCCTGGGCAA.

This clone occurred many times. The read gets to within 3 residues of the CDR3 end, and the germline J gene fills in the rest. The rearrangement joins TRBV20-1 to TRBJ2-4; no definite D call. V lost 3 bases and J lost 7, with 19 bases in between. CDR3 length: 15 amino acids. Germline-derived CDR1 and CDR2 are DFQATT and SNEGSKA (reference sequence). CDR3 loop: CSASSPRISWNIQYF. Incomplete CDR3 DNA: TGCAGTGCTAGTTCCCCTAGAATTTCGTGGAACATT.

This clone has ten or more counts. The read comes to an end 3 residues before the CDR3 does, leaving the germline J gene to fill in the end. This chain connects TRBV20-1 to TRBJ2-3, with 10 bases fitting TRBD2. The CDR3 is 12 residues long. Germline CDR1 is DFQATT and CDR2 is SNEGSKA (reference sequence). The DNA read from the CDR3 is TGCAGTGTCCCTAGCGGGGGAGAGACG. Protein: CSVPSGGET. The CDR3, in full, reads CSVPSGGETQYF.

This CDR3 is CASSPSGTVNTEAFF. The CDR3 DNA, read in part, is TGTGCCAGCTCACCTTCCGGGACAGTGAACACTGAA. This chain links TRBV18 with TRBJ1-1, with TRBD1 identical over 7 bases. From the germline J gene comes the end of the CDR3, since the read stops 3 residues before it. Germline V CDR1 and CDR2: KGHSH, LQKENI. The J segment lost 0 bases and the V segment lost 3 bases, leaving 4 bases of the junction unmatched. The CDR3 sequence is 15 residues long.

On this clone: Germline and junction disagree at one end, which may indicate a read error. The CDR3 goes on 3 residues after the read ends, and that part is filled in from the germline J gene. Other DNA sequences in the sample encode the same CDR3. The V call is TRBV18, the J call TRBJ1-3; 7 nucleotides align to TRBD1. The germline V gene encodes CDR1 KGHSH and CDR2 LQKENI. The CDR3 totals 20 residues. CDR3 bases read: TGTGCCAGCTCACCCCTCCGGGACAGAACTCCTATGACCTCTGGAAACACG. It translates to CASSPLRDRTPMTSGNT. The full-length CDR3 reads as CASSPLRDRTPMTSGNTIYF.

In its sample, this clone was seen many times. The CDR3 end falls 3 residues outside the read, so it is completed with the germline J gene. The chain couples TRBV6-2 or TRBV6-3 to TRBJ2-5; D is uncertain. This CDR3 has 15 residues. V was cut by 5 bases and J by 2 bases, with 15 bases left in between. CDR1 and CDR2 from the germline V gene are MNHEY and SVGEGT. Incomplete CDR3 DNA: TGTGCCAGCAGTACCCCCCGGATAGGGCAAGAGACC. Amino acid sequence: CASSTPRIGQET. The full CDR3 reads CASSTPRIGQETQYF.

This clone came up many times. The read ends 3 residues shy of where the CDR3 ends; the end is completed using the germline J gene. The chain carries TRBV5-5 and TRBJ2-7; 8 bases align to TRBD1. The CDR3 is made up of 14 amino acids. Germline-derived CDR1 and CDR2 are SGHKS and YYEKEE (reference sequence). V trimming: 0 bases; J trimming: 2 bases; junction bases outside the gene matches: 1. The CDR3 spells CASSLAQGAYEQYF. The sequenced CDR3 bases are TGTGCCAGCAGCTTGGCACAGGGGGCCTACGAG.

This clone was picked up many times. The CDR3 end falls 3 residues outside the read, so it is completed with the germline J gene. The genes are TRBV29-1 and TRBJ2-7, with 10 bases fitting TRBD2. CDR3 length: 16 residues. Germline values: CDR1 SQVTM, CDR2 ANQGSEA. CDR3 bases read: TGCAGTACTAGCGGGGCCCCAGGAAAAATATCCTACGAG. Translating gives CSTSGAPGKISYE. The entire CDR3 is CSTSGAPGKISYEQYF.

This clone showed up just a few times. The sequenced fragment ends 3 residues before the CDR3 boundary, so the rest is inferred from the germline J gene. The chain recombines TRBV7-9 with TRBJ2-2; a possible D gene is TRBD2 (6 bases). Trimming took 3 bases from V and 7 from J, leaving 15 bases between them. The CDR3 runs to 15 residues. Germline loops: CDR1 SEHNR, CDR2 FQNEAQ (reference sequence). The CDR3 DNA, read in part, is TGTGCCAGCAGCTTGAGGGGAGGTTCTGTCGGGGAG. Amino acids: CASSLRGGSVGE. The full-length CDR3 reads as CASSLRGGSVGELFF.

The sample holds a few counts of this clone. The CDR3 end is not reached by the read, which stops 3 residues before it; the germline J gene fills it in. The V gene is TRBV18, the J gene TRBJ2-2; 9 nucleotides line up with TRBD1. Germline V CDR1 and CDR2: KGHSH, LQKENI. The CDR3 contains 14 residues. The CDR3 region is CASSRDRVGSPLFF. The sequenced CDR3 bases are TGTGCCAGCTCACGGGACAGGGTCGGTTCACCG.

This clone was seen at least ten times. From the germline J gene comes the end of the CDR3, since the read stops 3 residues before it. The chain recombines TRBV20-1 with TRBJ2-2, with D possibly TRBD2 on 6 matching bases. The CDR3 covers 17 residues. V lost 1 base and J 1 base, leaving 16 bases between the germline ends. CDR1 and CDR2 from the germline V gene are DFQATT and SNEGSKA (reference sequence). The part of the CDR3 DNA that was read is TGCAGTGCTAGAGCCCCGGACTGGCGGGGGAACACCGGGGAG. Translation: CSARAPDWRGNTGE. The whole CDR3 is CSARAPDWRGNTGELFF.

This clone was picked up many times. The read terminates 3 residues ahead of where the CDR3 ends, so the germline J gene completes it. This rearrangement joins TRBV15 to TRBJ1-4, with 8 nucleotides matching TRBD1. The CDR3 sequence is 17 residues long. V dropped 2 bases and J dropped 5; count of bases not matched to a gene: 10. Per germline, CDR1 LNHNV and CDR2 YYDKDF (reference sequence). The part of the CDR3 DNA that was read is TGTGCCACCAGCAGACCTCCCCCGGGACAGGTGAATGAAAAA. It is translated as CATSRPPPGQVNEK. The full CDR3 sequence reads CATSRPPPGQVNEKLFF.